The clone carrying this T cell receptor beta chain has just one count. The target antigen is unknown. The method was immunoSEQ multiplex PCR; TCRdb's version includes in-frame clones alone and lacks a portion of them. Of 100,000 to 150,000 clones in the sample, around 88% were seen once. This sample stems from a study of T cell responses to AZD1222 COVID-19 vaccine. Study-level background: Whether given at about 4 or about 12 weeks, second doses were pooled.

Findings and limits, study-wide: Nearly half of spike-specific TCRs reportedly target variant regions that are unmutated in the B.1.351 and B.1.1.7 variants. There were vaccine-associated CD4 TCRs across spike, dominant at 160-218 and 743-854. Clonal diversity may have been underestimated in mostly white British donors.

The source material was peripheral blood, sampled on day 0 of AZD1222 vaccination. The sequence came from an adult in good health.

CDR3 nucleotides: TGTGCCAGCAGTTACTCGAGGGGCGGGTATGGCTACACCTTC. As protein: CASSYSRGGYGYTF. The V and J genes are TRBV6-5 and TRBJ1-2; D is perhaps TRBD1 (5 bases). Germline V gene lookup returns CDR1 MNHEY and CDR2 SVGAGI. V was trimmed by 0 bases and J by 5 bases, leaving 10 bases between them. The CDR3 extends over 14 amino acids.